This T cell receptor (beta chain) was found in a study of shared clonotypes between healthy human individuals. Study details: The study used three CD4 naive, three CD4 memory, two CD8 naive and one CD8 memory plate per donor. Study-level results: Rarefaction gave evidence that sorted-subset sequencing remained incomplete despite large depth. Memory subsets generally showed lower estimated richness than naive subsets.

As regards this clone: The antigen is undetermined. The identical CDR3 is also encoded by other nucleotide sequences in the sample.

Naive CD8 populations comprised CD45RO-negative cells positively selected for CCR7, excluding terminally differentiated effector memory CD45RA+ cells. Roughly 30,000 T cell genomes (about 0.2 ug DNA) went into each sorted-subset replicate. The method was immunoSEQ multiplex PCR; TCRdb's version includes in-frame clones alone and lacks a portion of them. The sample has 550,000 to 650,000 clones; about 96% are singletons. Sequences were obtained from naive CD8+ T cells sorted from blood. This sequence originates from a woman aged 25 to 39 in good health.

As DNA, the CDR3 is TGTGCCAGCAGTTTAGGGCAGGGGGTCTACGAGCAGTACTTC. Protein product: CASSLGQGVYEQYF. The chain is built from TRBV27 and TRBJ2-7; TRBD1 aligns across 7 bases. Per germline, CDR1 MNHEY and CDR2 SMNVEV (reference sequence). The CDR3 length is 14 residues. V was pared by 2 bases and J by 3 bases, with 4 bases of the junction left unmatched.